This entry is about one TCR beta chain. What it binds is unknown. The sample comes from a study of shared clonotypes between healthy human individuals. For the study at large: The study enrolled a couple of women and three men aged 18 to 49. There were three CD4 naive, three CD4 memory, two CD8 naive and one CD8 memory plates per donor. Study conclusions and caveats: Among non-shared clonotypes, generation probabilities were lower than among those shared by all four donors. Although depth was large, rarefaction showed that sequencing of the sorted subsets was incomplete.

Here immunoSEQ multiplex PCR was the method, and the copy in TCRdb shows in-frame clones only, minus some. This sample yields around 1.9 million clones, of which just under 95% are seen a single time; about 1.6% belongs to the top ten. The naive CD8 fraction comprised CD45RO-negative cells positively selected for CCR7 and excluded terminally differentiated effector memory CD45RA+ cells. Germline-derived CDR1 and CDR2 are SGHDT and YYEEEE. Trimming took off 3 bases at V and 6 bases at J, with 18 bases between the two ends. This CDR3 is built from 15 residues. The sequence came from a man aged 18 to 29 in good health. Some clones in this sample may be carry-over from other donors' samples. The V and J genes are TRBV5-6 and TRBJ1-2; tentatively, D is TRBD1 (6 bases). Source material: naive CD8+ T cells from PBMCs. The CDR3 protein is CASSSALYRVDGYTF. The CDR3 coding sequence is TGTGCCAGCAGCTCGGCGCTTTACAGGGTGGATGGCTACACCTTC.